This TCR beta chain is drawn from a study of blood T cell repertoires in COVID-19. Across the study: Acute and convalescent COVID-19 specimens originated in the United States, Italy and Spain. Sources were T cells, B-cell-depleted T cells, or PBMCs; the material itself was cDNA or gDNA.

How the authors handled the data: By means of reference gene primer amplification, nucleated cell counts were estimated. Profiled with immunoSEQ multiplex PCR; TCRdb holds only in-frame clones, not every one. Clone size and V and J calls were adopted from that table, with D and trimming inferred from the DNA. Of fewer than 350,000 clones listed, 85% are singletons. Trimming cost V 3 bases and J 2 bases, with 17 bases left between them. Per the germline V gene, CDR1 is ENHRY and CDR2 is SYGVKD. This CDR3 is 17 amino acids long. The chain employs TRBV10-3 and TRBJ1-5; a possible D gene is TRBD1 (5 bases). The TCR comes from a woman in her forties or fifties who had recovered from COVID-19. What was sequenced was PBMCs or T cells enriched from blood (not recorded which). In nucleotides, the CDR3 is TGTGCCATCAGTGATCTTCAGGGTTTTTTAGGCAATCAGCCCCAGCATTTT. This sequence encodes CAISDLQGFLGNQPQHF.